The rows below give T cell receptor beta chains drawn from one sample of a study of blood T cell repertoires in COVID-19. The data were produced by immunoSEQ multiplex PCR, yet TCRdb's version contains in-frame clones alone and is incomplete. The sample shows about 240,000 clones, approximately 80% of them seen only once. The sample consisted of peripheral blood. Receptors were obtained from a woman aged 80 or older with acute or convalescent COVID-19. Each CDR3 is given with its conserved first and last residue. The D gene is left open where the match is weak. Not every row has a clone size; where given, it reads once, few, many or a size class.

TRBJ1-6	.	TRBV2	TRBD1	CASSGVGQGAFNSPLHF	TGTGCCAGCAGCGGGGTGGGACAGGGGGCCTTTAATTCACCCCTCCACTTT
TRBJ2-6	few	TRBV28	.	CASSYPGRTRLSGANVLTF	TGTGCCAGCAGCTACCCAGGGAGGACACGTCTCTCTGGGGCCAACGTCCTGACTTTC
TRBJ2-1	.	TRBV7-2	TRBD2	CASSLSGGGVYEQFF	TGTGCCAGCAGCTTAAGTGGCGGGGGGGTATATGAGCAGTTCTTC
TRBJ1-1	.	TRBV11-3	.	CASSLDRATEAFF	TGTGCCAGCAGCTTAGACAGGGCCACTGAAGCTTTCTTT
TRBJ2-5	few	TRBV2	.	CASSDSGGLETQYF	TGTGCCAGCAGTGATTCAGGAGGCCTTGAGACCCAGTACTTC
TRBJ1-4	.	TRBV28	TRBD1	CASSSTGTNEKLFF	TGTGCCAGCAGTTCGACAGGGACTAATGAAAAACTGTTTTTT
TRBJ1-2	.	TRBV11-1	.	CASSSSPLRGYGYTF	TGTGCCAGCAGCTCTTCCCCGTTAAGGGGCTATGGCTACACCTTC
TRBJ1-1	.	TRBV19	.	CASSIRGDTEAFF	TGTGCCAGTAGTATCAGGGGTGACACTGAAGCTTTCTTT
TRBJ1-1	.	TRBV7-9	.	CASSLAGSLNTEAFF	TGTGCCAGCAGCTTAGCGGGCTCGCTGAACACTGAAGCTTTCTTT
TRBJ1-1	.	TRBV2	.	CASRREAGRSGGFWF	TGTGCCAGCAGAAGGGAGGCAGGACGGAGCGGGGGCTTCTGGTTT
TRBJ2-1	once	TRBV5-6	TRBD1	CASSWDRGLPGNEQFF	TGTGCCAGCAGCTGGGACAGGGGATTGCCTGGCAATGAGCAGTTCTTC
TRBJ2-7	.	TRBV5-5	TRBD1	CASSPDRVSYEQYF	TGTGCCAGCAGCCCGGACAGGGTCTCCTACGAGCAGTACTTC
TRBJ1-2	.	TRBV10-3	.	CAISPTGLSYGYTF	TGTGCCATCAGTCCGACAGGTTTGAGCTATGGCTACACCTTC
TRBJ1-2	.	TRBV12-3/TRBV12-4	.	CASSDPGSGYTF	TGTGCCAGCAGTGACCCAGGGTCCGGCTACACCTTC
TRBJ1-3	.	TRBV28	TRBD1	CASGHRGAGGTIYF	TGTGCCAGCGGCCACAGGGGTGCCGGTGGCACCATATATTTT
TRBJ2-7	.	TRBV7-2	.	CASSLQGNVGEQYF	TGTGCCAGCAGCTTACAGGGGAATGTTGGGGAGCAGTACTTC
TRBJ1-1	.	TRBV28	.	CASSSGITEAFF	TGTGCCAGCAGTTCAGGTATCACTGAAGCTTTCTTT
TRBJ1-1	.	TRBV4-2	.	CASSQVKNTEAFF	TGTGCCAGCAGCCAAGTCAAGAACACTGAAGCTTTCTTT
TRBJ2-2	.	TRBV7-2	TRBD2	CASSQGLAGTGELFF	TGTGCCAGCAGCCAGGGACTAGCGGGCACCGGGGAGCTGTTTTTT
TRBJ2-7	.	TRBV6-6	.	CASISWQGPYEQYF	TGTGCCAGCATAAGTTGGCAGGGCCCCTACGAGCAGTACTTC
TRBJ2-1	.	TRBV6-5	.	CASSSGQTNNEQFF	TGTGCCAGCAGTTCTGGACAGACGAACAATGAGCAGTTCTTC
TRBJ2-1	.	TRBV28	.	CASSLPGRDEQFF	TGTGCCAGCAGTTTACCCGGGAGAGATGAGCAGTTCTTC
TRBJ1-5	.	TRBV2	.	CASNRGADQPQHF	TGTGCCAGCAATCGGGGGGCGGATCAGCCCCAGCATTTT
TRBJ2-4	.	TRBV25-1	.	CASSGTGSKNIQYF	TGTGCCAGCAGTGGCACAGGGTCCAAAAACATTCAGTACTTC
TRBJ1-5	.	TRBV27	TRBD1	CASSPGQGARQPQHF	TGTGCCAGCAGCCCGGGACAGGGGGCGCGGCAGCCCCAGCATTTT
TRBJ2-7	few	TRBV11-2	.	CASSLGLKSYEQYF	TGTGCCAGCAGCTTAGGACTAAAATCCTACGAGCAGTACTTC
TRBJ1-2	.	TRBV5-1	TRBD1	CASRFTGGPYGYTF	TGCGCCAGCAGATTTACAGGGGGACCCTATGGCTACACCTTC
TRBJ1-1	.	TRBV2	.	CASSEGGRGTEAFF	TGTGCCAGCAGTGAAGGTGGGCGGGGCACTGAAGCTTTCTTT
TRBJ1-5	.	TRBV5-8	TRBD1	CASSPGGSNQPQHF	TGTGCCAGCAGCCCAGGGGGGAGCAATCAGCCCCAGCATTTT
TRBJ1-6	few	TRBV27	TRBD1	CASSRQGRAYNSPLHF	TGTGCCAGCAGCCGACAGGGCCGCGCCTATAATTCACCCCTCCACTTT
TRBJ1-6	.	TRBV28	TRBD1	CASSPHGQDNSPLHF	TGTGCCAGCAGTCCGCACGGACAGGATAATTCACCCCTCCACTTT
TRBJ2-1	.	TRBV4-1	TRBD2	CASSQDGTSGVYNEQFF	TGCGCCAGCAGCCAAGACGGGACTAGCGGGGTCTACAATGAGCAGTTCTTC
TRBJ2-5	.	TRBV14	.	CASSSQPEGTQYF	TGTGCCAGCAGTTCTCAACCTGAGGGGACCCAGTACTTC
TRBJ2-7	.	TRBV28	TRBD1	CASSSPGQTSSYEQYF	TGTGCCAGCAGTTCCCCGGGACAGACCAGCTCCTACGAGCAGTACTTC
TRBJ2-4	.	TRBV7-8	.	CASSPAGPSRTIQYF	TGTGCCAGCAGTCCGGCGGGGCCCTCACGCACCATTCAGTACTTC
TRBJ1-1	.	TRBV7-8	.	CASSSLEPNTEAFF	TGTGCCAGCAGCTCACTAGAGCCGAACACTGAAGCTTTCTTT
TRBJ2-7	.	TRBV4-1	TRBD1	CASSQGGTGYEQYF	TGCGCCAGCAGCCAAGGAGGGACAGGCTACGAGCAGTACTTC
TRBJ1-6	.	TRBV2	TRBD1	CASSSQGVANSPLHF	TGTGCCAGCAGCTCCCAGGGGGTTGCTAATTCACCCCTCCACTTT
TRBJ2-4	.	TRBV2	TRBD2	CASSGLRGAGNIQYF	TGTGCCAGCAGTGGGTTGCGGGGGGCGGGAAACATTCAGTACTTC
TRBJ2-3	.	TRBV5-4	TRBD2	CASSTPGGPDTQYF	TGTGCCAGCAGCACACCGGGGGGACCAGATACGCAGTATTTT
TRBJ2-5	.	TRBV5-1	TRBD1	CASSPENRGQETQYF	TGCGCCAGCAGCCCCGAGAACAGGGGCCAAGAGACCCAGTACTTC
TRBJ1-3	.	TRBV7-8	.	CASSLQGGRNTIYF	TGTGCCAGCAGCTTACAAGGAGGTAGAAACACCATATATTTT
TRBJ1-1	.	TRBV12-3/TRBV12-4	.	CASSSSRGTEAFF	TGTGCCAGCTCTTCCTCCAGGGGTACTGAAGCTTTCTTT
TRBJ2-7	.	TRBV4-1	.	CASSQAGGTFGYEQYF	TGCGCCAGCAGCCAGGCCGGAGGGACTTTTGGCTACGAGCAGTACTTC
TRBJ1-2	.	TRBV25-1	TRBD1	CASSSQGTYYGYTF	TGTGCCAGCAGTTCACAGGGGACTTACTATGGCTACACCTTC
TRBJ2-4	.	TRBV9	.	CASSVAGGENIQYF	TGTGCCAGCAGCGTAGCGGGGGGCGAAAACATTCAGTACTTC
TRBJ1-5	.	TRBV6-6	.	CASIQTALGRQPQHF	TGTGCCAGCATCCAGACTGCTTTGGGGAGACAGCCCCAGCATTTT
TRBJ1-6	.	TRBV3-1/TRBV3-2	TRBD1	CASSQETGTGGPRGDSPLHF	TGTGCCAGCAGCCAAGAAACCGGGACAGGGGGCCCCAGGGGGGATTCACCCCTCCACTTT
TRBJ2-7	.	TRBV3-1/TRBV3-2	.	CASSRGGPYEQYF	TGTGCCAGCAGCCGGGGGGGGCCCTACGAGCAGTACTTC
TRBJ2-3	once	TRBV27	TRBD2	CASSLSLLAGGNTQYF	TGTGCCAGCAGTTTATCGTTGCTAGCGGGGGGAAATACGCAGTATTTT
TRBJ2-6	.	TRBV6-5	.	CASKGQPGANVLTF	TGTGCCAGCAAAGGACAGCCTGGGGCCAACGTCCTGACTTTC
TRBJ2-1	.	TRBV7-3	TRBD2	CASSLSGGSYNEQFF	TGTGCCAGCAGCTTGAGCGGGGGCTCCTACAATGAGCAGTTCTTC
TRBJ1-5	.	TRBV28	.	CASSFLGGVGSNQPQHF	TGTGCCAGCAGTTTCCTAGGGGGAGTGGGGAGCAATCAGCCCCAGCATTTT
TRBJ2-7	.	TRBV3-1/TRBV3-2	.	CASSQIGGEQYF	TGTGCCAGCAGCCAAATCGGGGGCGAGCAGTACTTC
TRBJ1-4	.	TRBV19	.	CASSDRGATNEKLFF	TGTGCCAGTAGTGATCGGGGAGCAACTAATGAAAAACTGTTTTTT